The T cell receptor (beta chain) described here comes from a study of T-cell reconstitution after alpha-beta-depleted transplantation in children. The TCRbeta library was prepared with unique molecular identifiers. MiXCR was run by TCRdb on the PCR reads, yielding one entry per CDR3 protein. The sample yields around 450,000 distinct CDR3 sequences, roughly 17% seen once. This clonotype was counted many times. The sample here was PBMCs, mostly from graft donor cells, taken 360 days after TCRalphabeta/CD19-depleted stem cell transplant. The TCR comes from a boy under two years old who had a stem cell transplant for Wiskott-Aldrich syndrome, so the T cells may come from the graft donor.

The CDR3 nucleotides read TGTGCCAGCCGGACTAGCGGGAAAAATGAGCAGTTCTTC. Its translation is CASRTSGKNEQFF. The genes are TRBV12-3 or TRBV12-4 and TRBJ2-1, with TRBD2 identical over 12 bases. This CDR3 contains 13 residues. With 8 bases clipped from V and 7 bases from J, the junction kept 3 bases outside the gene matches.